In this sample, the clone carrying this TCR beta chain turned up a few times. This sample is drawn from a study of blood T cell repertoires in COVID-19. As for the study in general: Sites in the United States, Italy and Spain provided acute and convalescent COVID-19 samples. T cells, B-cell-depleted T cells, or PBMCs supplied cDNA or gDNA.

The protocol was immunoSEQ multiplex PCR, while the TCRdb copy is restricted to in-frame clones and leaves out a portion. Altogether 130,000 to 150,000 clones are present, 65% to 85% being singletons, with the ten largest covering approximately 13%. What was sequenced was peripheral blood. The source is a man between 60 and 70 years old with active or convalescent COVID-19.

DNA for the CDR3: TGTGCCAGCAGCCGCGGTGCGGGGAGAGACAATGAGCAGTTCTTC. The encoded protein is CASSRGAGRDNEQFF. V and J are TRBV3-1 (or the pseudogene TRBV3-2) and TRBJ2-1, with a possible D match to TRBD2 (6 bases). Germline V gives CDR1 LGHDT, CDR2 YNNKEL (reference sequence). The V end was cut by 4 bases, the J end by 5 bases, with 15 bases between. This CDR3 contains 15 residues.